These 3 T cell receptor beta chains were sequenced from one sample in a study of STAT3 mutations in large granular lymphocyte leukemia. Study-level findings and limits: Every T-cell large granular lymphocyte leukemia patient had at least one immunodominant TCR beta clonotype.

No cognate antigen is known for these TCRs. Generated by immunoSEQ multiplex PCR, the TCRdb table keeps only in-frame clones and is missing some. The sample lists around 5,700 clones, about three quarters occurring once. The sequenced sample was peripheral blood mononuclear cells. The source is a man between 40 and 49 years old with T-cell large granular lymphocyte leukemia. Some clones in this sample may be carry-over from other donors' samples.

This clone was counted once. This rearrangement joins TRBV6-1 to TRBJ2-5, with D maybe TRBD2 (5 bases). With 5 bases removed from V and 6 bases from J, the gap between germline ends came to 13 bases. This CDR3 has 13 residues. CDR1 and CDR2 (germline): MNHNS, SASEGT. Written as DNA, the CDR3 is TGTGCCAGCAGTCTGGAGGCTCGGCAGACCCAGTACTTC. Its protein is CASSLEARQTQYF.

This rearrangement joins TRBV11-3 to TRBJ1-3; no definite D call. Germline V gene lookup returns CDR1 SGHNT and CDR2 YENEEA. This CDR3 comprises 13 residues. V dropped 3 bases and J dropped 4 bases, with 7 bases sitting between them. This chain's CDR3 is CASSFSEGNTIYF. In nucleotides, the CDR3 is TGTGCCAGCAGCTTTTCCGAGGGAAACACCATATATTTT.

This chain joins TRBV28 and TRBJ2-3; D might be TRBD1 (6 bases). With 6 bases removed from V and 1 base from J, the gap between germline ends came to 14 bases. Germline CDR1 MDHEN, CDR2 SYDVKM. This CDR3 is 15 amino acids long. The CDR3 DNA reads TGTGCCAGCAGACCCAGGGGTTCGGGCACAGATACGCAGTATTTT. It translates to CASRPRGSGTDTQYF. The full variable domain, its missing parts supplied by reference TRBV28 and TRBJ2-3, is DVKVTQSSRYLVKRTGEKVFLECVQDMDHENMFWYRQDPGLGLRLIYFSYDVKMKEKGDIPEGYSVSREKKERFSLILESASTNQTSMYLCASRPRGSGTDTQYFGPGTRLTVL.